The 22 T cell receptor beta chains listed next were all sequenced from one sample in a study of blood T cells in healthy people across ages. A second roughly 7 to 12 cycle PCR used barcoded and J-beta primers. TCRdb reprocessed the 5' RACE reads via MiXCR and lists one record per CDR3 protein. Found here are approximately 1.5 million distinct CDR3 sequences, about 42% of them singletons; the top ten hold less than 5%. Sequencing input: blood. The receptors were sampled from a woman under 30 in good health.

The V gene is TRBV5-1, the J gene TRBJ1-2, with 7 positions matching TRBD1. The ends lost 4 bases at V and 6 bases at J; junction bases unmatched: 6. The CDR3 consists of 13 residues. Per germline, CDR1 SGHRS and CDR2 YFSETQ. CDR3 region: CASSGGGQDGYTF. In DNA, the CDR3 is TGCGCCAGCAGCGGGGGTGGACAGGATGGCTACACCTTC.

This chain links TRBV20-1 with TRBJ2-1, with TRBD2 matching over 9 bases. The germline CDR1 and CDR2 sequences are DFQATT and SNEGSKA (reference sequence). This CDR3 spans 16 amino acids. Losses at the gene ends were 6 bases for V and 0 bases for J; bases not matched to a gene: 9. CDR3: CSAPRVAGVSYNEQFF. The DNA for the CDR3 is TGCAGTGCCCCCAGGGTAGCGGGAGTCTCCTACAATGAGCAGTTCTTC.

This clonotype was found once. A much bigger clone sits one base away, suggesting this may be a read error. The CDR3 DNA reads TGTGCCGGCAGTCCGGACAGAATTCAAGAGACCCAGTACTTC. Protein sequence: CAGSPDRIQETQYF. The V gene is TRBV12-3 or TRBV12-4, the J gene TRBJ2-5; perhaps TRBD1 as D (6 bases). The CDR3 contains 14 residues.

This clonotype was found a few times. At one end the junction does not follow the germline gene, possibly because of a read error. The chain uses TRBV6-5 and TRBJ2-1; tentative D call: TRBD1 (5 bases). Looked up from germline, CDR1 is MNHEY and CDR2 is SVGAGI. This CDR3 has 14 amino acids. The CDR3: CASSYGWQGNGQFF. The CDR3 nucleotides read TGTGCCAGCAGTTACGGCTGGCAGGGAAATGGGCAGTTCTTC.

This clonotype was counted between two and nine times. The chain recombines TRBV12-3 or TRBV12-4 with TRBJ2-1; the D is unclear. Between the trimmed V and J ends, which lost 7 bases and 7 bases, there was a span of 20 bases. The CDR3 is made up of 15 amino acids. In DNA form, the CDR3 reads TGTGCCAGCACCCCATGGGTTGCAGAAGCTAATGAGCAGTTCTTC. Its protein is CASTPWVAEANEQFF.

The chain carries TRBV3-1 and TRBJ2-3, with D possibly TRBD2 on 5 matching bases. The V gene lost 1 base and the J gene lost 4 bases, with 21 bases spanning the gap. The CDR3 runs 18 residues. In germline, CDR1 is LGHDT, CDR2 YNNKEL (reference sequence). The CDR3 DNA is TGTGCCAGCAGCCAAGTCTCGCAATCTACTAGTCATGCAGATACGCAGTATTTT. Translated: CASSQVSQSTSHADTQYF.

This clonotype was observed many times. V usage is TRBV28 and J usage is TRBJ2-7; D remains ambiguous. The CDR3 totals 14 residues. V was pared by 4 bases and J by 2 bases, with 12 bases between. In germline, CDR1 is MDHEN, CDR2 SYDVKM. The CDR3 sequence is CASSSDVPPYEQYF. The CDR3 bases are TGTGCCAGCAGTTCGGACGTACCTCCCTACGAGCAGTACTTC. The full variable domain, with the rest looked up from reference TRBV28 and TRBJ2-7, is DVKVTQSSRYLVKRTGEKVFLECVQDMDHENMFWYRQDPGLGLRLIYFSYDVKMKEKGDIPEGYSVSREKKERFSLILESASTNQTSMYLCASSSDVPPYEQYFGPGTRLTVT.

This clonotype was seen a handful of times. V usage is TRBV15 and J usage is TRBJ2-3; 7 nucleotides match TRBD2. The CDR3 has 16 residues. V lost 4 bases, J lost 3 bases, and 10 bases stayed unmatched. CDR1 and CDR2 (germline): LNHNV, YYDKDF (reference sequence). CDR3 loop: CATSTGKRGTTDTQYF. CDR3 coding DNA: TGTGCCACCAGCACTGGGAAGCGGGGAACGACAGATACGCAGTATTTT.

The V call is TRBV24-1, the J call TRBJ2-1, with D uncertain. Germline CDR1 KGHDR, CDR2 SFDVKD. The V end lost 2 bases, the J end lost 1 base, and 8 bases lay between the germline ends. The CDR3 sequence is 15 residues long. The CDR3, as DNA: TGTGCCACCAGTGATTCAAAGGTATCCTACAATGAGCAGTTCTTC. Its translation: CATSDSKVSYNEQFF.

The V and J genes are TRBV5-1 and TRBJ2-7; D tentatively fits TRBD1 or TRBD2 (5 bases each). This CDR3 is built from 13 residues. Trimming removed 4 bases from V and 3 bases from J, with 11 bases in between. Germline V lookup: CDR1 SGHRS, CDR2 YFSETQ. The CDR3 region has the DNA TGCGCCAGCAGCCCGGGACCGGGCTACGAGCAGTACTTC. This sequence encodes CASSPGPGYEQYF.

This clonotype came up many times. The DNA for the CDR3 is TGTGCCAGCAGCTTTAGCGGGGGCGGGGAGACCCAGTACTTC. Its translation is CASSFSGGGETQYF. This rearrangement joins TRBV7-2 to TRBJ2-5; 9 bases are a match to TRBD2. Trimming at V came to 3 bases and at J to 5 bases, leaving 4 bases not matched to a gene. Germline assignment: CDR1 SGHTA and CDR2 FQGNSA. This CDR3 has 14 amino acids.

This chain uses TRBV11-2 with TRBJ2-7; 9 bases are a match to TRBD1. The J call is uncertain, as TRBJ2-5 better fits the DNA end. Per the germline V gene, CDR1 is SGHAT and CDR2 is FQNNGV. The CDR3 is 16 residues long. In DNA form, the CDR3 reads TGTGCCAGCAGCTTAGGGCCGGGACAGGGCTTAAGGACCCAGTACTTC. It encodes CASSLGPGQGLRTQYF.

This chain joins TRBV27 and TRBJ2-6; a weak D match, TRBD1 (6 bases). Between the trimmed V and J ends, which lost 6 bases and 0 bases, there was a span of 15 bases. The CDR3 is made up of 17 amino acids. Germline CDR1 and CDR2: MNHEY and SMNVEV (reference sequence). The CDR3 nucleotides are TGTGCCAGCAGCCCCCGCTTGGACAGCTCTGGGGCCAACGTCCTGACTTTC. Amino acid sequence: CASSPRLDSSGANVLTF.

The rearrangement links TRBV12-3 or TRBV12-4 to TRBJ2-5; TRBD1 is a possible D gene (6 bases). CDR3 size: 15 residues. Trimming pared 6 bases from V and 5 bases from J, leaving 19 bases between. The CDR3 reads CASSPQQGGMETQYF. The CDR3, as DNA: TGTGCCAGCAGCCCACAACAGGGTGGGATGGAGACCCAGTACTTC.

The V and J genes are TRBV7-9 and TRBJ2-7; 9 nucleotides agree with TRBD2. Trimming took 3 bases from V and 3 from J; bases not matched to a gene: 12. The CDR3 consists of 17 residues. Germline V gives CDR1 SEHNR, CDR2 FQNEAQ (reference sequence). CDR3: CASSFGPTGLASYEQYF. In DNA form, the CDR3 reads TGTGCCAGCAGCTTCGGCCCCACGGGACTAGCTAGCTACGAGCAGTACTTC.

The chain has TRBV29-1 and TRBJ1-1; D might be TRBD1 (6 bases). Trimming cost V 6 bases and J 0 bases, with 14 bases left between them. The CDR3 length is 14 residues. The germline CDR1 and CDR2 sequences are SQVTM and ANQGSEA. The DNA for the CDR3 is TGCAGCGTGGACTCCAGGGGCATGAACACTGAAGCTTTCTTT. This sequence encodes CSVDSRGMNTEAFF.

This clonotype has just one count. The chain combines TRBV11-2 with TRBJ2-3; 7 nucleotides line up with TRBD2. The V gene's germline CDR1 is SGHAT and CDR2 FQNNGV. There are 16 residues in the CDR3. V lost 5 bases, J lost 1 base, and 9 bases stayed unmatched. The CDR3 loop is CASSGPPSGGTDTQYF. The CDR3, as DNA: TGTGCCAGCAGCGGTCCCCCCAGCGGGGGCACAGATACGCAGTATTTT.

CDR3 coding DNA: TGTGCCAGCAGTTATATGACGGTCAATCAGCCCCAGCATTTT. It is translated as CASSYMTVNQPQHF. The chain carries TRBV6-2 or TRBV6-3 and TRBJ1-5, with D uncertain. The length of the CDR3 is 14 residues. Germline V CDR1 and CDR2: MNHEY, SVGEGT. V was pared by 3 bases and J by 3 bases, with 9 bases between.

The chain links TRBV12-5 to TRBJ2-3; TRBD2 agrees at 9 bases. With 1 base clipped from V and 8 bases from J, the junction kept 10 bases outside the gene matches. Germline V gene sequence: CDR1 LGHNT, CDR2 FRNRAP. This CDR3 region has 16 residues. CDR3 region: CASGLELAGSSRTQYF. The CDR3 DNA reads TGTGCTAGTGGTTTGGAACTAGCGGGCTCCTCCCGTACGCAGTATTTT.

The genes are TRBV27 and TRBJ2-7; perhaps TRBD1 as D (6 bases). The CDR3 is made up of 17 amino acids. The V and J ends lost 3 bases and 1 base respectively, with 19 bases between them. The germline V gene encodes CDR1 MNHEY and CDR2 SMNVEV (reference sequence). As DNA, the CDR3 is TGTGCCAGCAGTTTTGAGGGCTCCCAGGGGAAATCCTACGAGCAGTACTTC. Its translation: CASSFEGSQGKSYEQYF.

The chain joins TRBV7-8 to TRBJ2-1; D ambiguous. The J call may be incorrect, as the DNA end agrees better with TRBJ2-7. The CDR3 consists of 17 residues. Germline CDR1 and CDR2: SGHVS and FQNEAQ. CDR3 in DNA: TGTGCCAGCAGCTTAAGAAACGCTGTGAGCTCCTACAATGAGCAGTACTTC. As protein: CASSLRNAVSSYNEQYF.

This sequence joins TRBV28 and TRBJ1-6; D ambiguous. Trimming stripped 10 bases from V and 9 bases from J, with 16 bases between. The CDR3 has 13 residues. CDR1 MDHEN and CDR2 SYDVKM come from the germline V gene. The CDR3 nucleotides read TGTGCCACTCACGAGCCTGTTGGTTCACCCCTCCACTTT. The encoded protein is CATHEPVGSPLHF.